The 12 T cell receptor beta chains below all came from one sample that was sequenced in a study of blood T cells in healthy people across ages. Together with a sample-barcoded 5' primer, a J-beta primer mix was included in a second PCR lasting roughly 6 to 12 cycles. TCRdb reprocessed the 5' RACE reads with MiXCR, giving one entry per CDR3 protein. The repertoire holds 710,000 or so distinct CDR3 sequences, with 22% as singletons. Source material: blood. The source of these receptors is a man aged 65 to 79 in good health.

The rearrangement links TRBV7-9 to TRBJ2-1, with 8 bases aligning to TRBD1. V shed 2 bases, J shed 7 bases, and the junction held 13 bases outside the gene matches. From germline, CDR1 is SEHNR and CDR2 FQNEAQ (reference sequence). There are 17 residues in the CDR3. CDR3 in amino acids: CASSLTSSGGFINEQFF. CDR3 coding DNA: TGTGCCAGCAGCTTAACGTCTTCAGGGGGCTTTATAAATGAGCAGTTCTTC.

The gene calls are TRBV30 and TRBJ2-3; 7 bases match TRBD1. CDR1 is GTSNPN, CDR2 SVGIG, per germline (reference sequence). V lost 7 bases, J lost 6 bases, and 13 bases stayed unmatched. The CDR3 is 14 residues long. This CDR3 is CALETGKSPDTQYF. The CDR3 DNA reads TGTGCCTTGGAGACAGGGAAGAGTCCCGATACGCAGTATTTT. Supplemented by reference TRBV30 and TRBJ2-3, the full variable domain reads SQTIHQWPATLVQPVGSPLSLECTVEGTSNPNLYWYRQAAGRGLQLLFYSVGIGQISSEVPQNLSASRPQDRQFILSSKKLLLSDSGFYLCALETGKSPDTQYFGPGTRLTVL.

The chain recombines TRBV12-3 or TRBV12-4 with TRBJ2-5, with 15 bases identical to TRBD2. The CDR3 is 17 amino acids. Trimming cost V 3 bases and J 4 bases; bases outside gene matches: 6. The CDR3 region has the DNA TGTGCCAGCAGTTTCCCCGGACTAGCGGGAGGGTCAGAGACCCAGTACTTC. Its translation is CASSFPGLAGGSETQYF.

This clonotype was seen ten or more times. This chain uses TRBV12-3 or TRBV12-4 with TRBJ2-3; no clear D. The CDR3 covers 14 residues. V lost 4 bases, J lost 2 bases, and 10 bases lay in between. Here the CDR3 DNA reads TGTGCCAGCAGTTACTCTGGCTCCACAGATACGCAGTATTTT. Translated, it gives CASSYSGSTDTQYF.

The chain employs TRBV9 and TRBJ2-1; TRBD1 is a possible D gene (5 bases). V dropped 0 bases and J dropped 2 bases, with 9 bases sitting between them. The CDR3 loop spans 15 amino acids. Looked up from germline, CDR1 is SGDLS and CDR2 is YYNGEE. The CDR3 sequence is CASSVGGWTYNEQFF. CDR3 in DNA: TGTGCCAGCAGCGTAGGGGGCTGGACCTACAATGAGCAGTTCTTC.

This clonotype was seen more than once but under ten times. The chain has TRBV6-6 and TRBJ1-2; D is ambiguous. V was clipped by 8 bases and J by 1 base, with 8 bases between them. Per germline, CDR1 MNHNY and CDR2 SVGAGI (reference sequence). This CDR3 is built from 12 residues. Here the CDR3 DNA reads TGTGCCAGCCAACAGCATAACTATGGCTACACCTTC. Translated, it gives CASQQHNYGYTF.

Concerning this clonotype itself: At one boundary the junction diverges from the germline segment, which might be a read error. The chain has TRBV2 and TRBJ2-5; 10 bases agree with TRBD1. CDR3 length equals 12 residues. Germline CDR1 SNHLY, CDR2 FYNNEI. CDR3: CARGDRGETQCF. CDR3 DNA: TGTGCCAGGGGGGACAGGGGAGAGACCCAGTGCTTC.

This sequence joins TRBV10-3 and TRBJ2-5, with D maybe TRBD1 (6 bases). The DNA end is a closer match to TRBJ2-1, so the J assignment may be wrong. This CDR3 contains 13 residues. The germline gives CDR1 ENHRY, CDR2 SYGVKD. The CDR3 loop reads CAISGTGYDEQFF. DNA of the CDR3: TGTGCCATCAGTGGTACAGGGTACGATGAGCAGTTCTTC.

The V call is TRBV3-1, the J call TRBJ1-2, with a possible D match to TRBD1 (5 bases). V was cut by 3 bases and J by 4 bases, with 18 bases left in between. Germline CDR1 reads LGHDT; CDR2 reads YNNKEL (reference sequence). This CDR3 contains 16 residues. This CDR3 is CASSQKIDDRRYGYTF. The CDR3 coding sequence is TGTGCCAGCAGCCAGAAGATTGATGACAGACGCTATGGCTACACCTTC.

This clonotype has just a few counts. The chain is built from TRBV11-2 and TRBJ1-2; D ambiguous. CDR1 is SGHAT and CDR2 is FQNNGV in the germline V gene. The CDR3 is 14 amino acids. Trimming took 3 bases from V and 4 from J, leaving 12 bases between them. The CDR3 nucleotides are TGTGCCAGCAGCTTCCAAACCGCTGCCTATGGCTACACCTTC. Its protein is CASSFQTAAYGYTF.

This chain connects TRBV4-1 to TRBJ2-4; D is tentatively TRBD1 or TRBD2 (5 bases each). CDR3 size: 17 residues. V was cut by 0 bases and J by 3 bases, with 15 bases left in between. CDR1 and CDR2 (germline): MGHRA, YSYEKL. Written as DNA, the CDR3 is TGCGCCAGCAGCCAAGAGATATGGGGGACGTACAAAAACATTCAGTACTTC. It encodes CASSQEIWGTYKNIQYF.

The CDR3 DNA is TGTGCCAGCACCGTATTAGTGGACTCTGGAAACACCATATATTTT. Protein: CASTVLVDSGNTIYF. The chain couples TRBV6-1 to TRBJ1-3; no clear D. The CDR3 length is 15 residues. The V end lost 7 bases, the J end lost 0 bases, and 13 bases lay between the germline ends. Germline values: CDR1 MNHNS, CDR2 SASEGT.